Below, 13 T cell receptor beta chains from the same sample are listed, as sequenced in a study of tumor-infiltrating lymphocytes in primary liver carcinoma. Both blood RNA, taken from unsorted whole blood, and germline DNA were extracted. Total RNA amounting to around 540 ng was the source from which TCR beta cDNA was made with a constant-region primer. Three-round nested multiplex PCR performed with slightly modified ARM-PCR produced the TCR beta libraries. The study ran its first two PCR rounds for around 10 cycles each, using TRBV1-TRBV30 forward primers and a C-beta reverse primer. In TCRdb, the multiplex PCR reads were re-called with MiXCR into one record per CDR3 protein. Of about 310,000 distinct CDR3 sequences in the sample, around three fifths are singletons; the top ten hold 15% to 20%. The sample consisted of peripheral blood. These receptor sequences come from a woman in her twenties or thirties with primary liver carcinoma and hepatitis B virus infection.

This clonotype is a singleton in its sample. This rearrangement joins TRBV11-2 to TRBJ2-1; D gene uncertain. The germline V gene has CDR1 SGHAT and CDR2 FQNNGV. The length of the CDR3 is 16 residues. The V and J ends lost 0 bases and 5 bases respectively, with 14 bases between them. In nucleotides, the CDR3 is TGTGCCAGCAGCTTAGATATGGTCGGTGGTGACAATGAGCAGTTCTTC. Amino acid sequence: CASSLDMVGGDNEQFF. The full variable domain, with the rest looked up from reference TRBV11-2 and TRBJ2-1, is EAGVAQSPRYKIIEKRQSVAFWCNPISGHATLYWYQQILGQGPKLLIQFQNNGVVDDSQLPKDRFSAERLKGVDSTLKIQPAKLEDSAVYLCASSLDMVGGDNEQFFGPGTRLTVL.

V gene TRBV5-1 combines with J gene TRBJ2-5; 7 bases are a match to TRBD1. CDR3 length: 14 amino acids. Unmatched junction bases numbered 4, after V lost 4 bases and J lost 1 base. The germline gives CDR1 SGHRS, CDR2 YFSETQ. This CDR3 reads CASSPGTVQETQYF. CDR3 DNA sequence: TGCGCCAGCAGCCCAGGGACAGTCCAAGAGACCCAGTACTTC. Full variable domain (rest looked up from reference TRBV5-1 and TRBJ2-5): KAGVTQTPRYLIKTRGQQVTLSCSPISGHRSVSWYQQTPGQGLQFLFEYFSETQRNKGNFPGRFSGRQFSNSRSEMNVSTLELGDSALYLCASSPGTVQETQYFGPGTRLLVL.

Concerning this clonotype: A much larger clone sits a single nucleotide away, making a read error possible. This sequence joins TRBV4-1 and TRBJ2-3; D may correspond to TRBD1 or TRBD2 (5 bases each). This CDR3 comprises 17 residues. The germline V gene has CDR1 MGHRA and CDR2 YSYEKL. Trimming cost V 0 bases and J 5 bases, with 18 bases left between them. DNA of the CDR3: TGCGCCAGCAGCCAAGATCCGGCAGGGAGTATGATAGATACGCAGTATTTT. Its protein is CASSQDPAGSMIDTQYF.

There are many counts of this clonotype. V usage is TRBV29-1 and J usage is TRBJ2-1; 7 nucleotides align to TRBD2. V lost 5 bases, J lost 2 bases, and 6 bases stayed unmatched. The CDR3 extends over 14 amino acids. Germline V lookup: CDR1 SQVTM, CDR2 ANQGSEA. The CDR3 DNA follows: TGCAGCGTTCTTATAGCGGGTACCTACAATGAGCAGTTCTTC. Translated, it gives CSVLIAGTYNEQFF.

This clonotype was counted a single time. The V gene is TRBV18, the J gene TRBJ2-3; D might be TRBD2 (5 bases). This CDR3 is 15 amino acids long. Germline V gene sequence: CDR1 KGHSH, CDR2 LQKENI. The V end was cut by 6 bases, the J end by 0 bases, with 13 bases between. CDR3 sequence reads: CASSTYGESTDTQYF. CDR3 in DNA: TGTGCCAGCTCCACCTACGGGGAAAGCACAGATACGCAGTATTTT.

This clonotype has only a few counts. The V and J genes are TRBV7-9 and TRBJ1-5; D call uncertain. In germline, CDR1 is SEHNR, CDR2 FQNEAQ (reference sequence). V lost 0 bases and J 3 bases, leaving 12 bases between the germline ends. The CDR3 contains 16 residues. CDR3 sequence (DNA): TGTGCCAGCAGCTTAGCTATGGGAAGGGCCAATCAGCCCCAGCATTTT. Protein: CASSLAMGRANQPQHF.

The CDR3 sequence is CASTFGQGDEQFF. The DNA for the CDR3 is TGTGCCAGCACCTTCGGACAGGGCGATGAGCAGTTCTTC. V is TRBV12-3 or TRBV12-4 and J is TRBJ2-1; 8 bases match TRBD1. The ends lost 7 bases at V and 8 bases at J; junction bases unmatched: 7. The CDR3 runs 13 residues.

This clonotype has just one count. One base away lies a much larger clone, so this may be a sequencing read error. The V and J genes are TRBV10-2 and TRBJ2-1; D might be TRBD2 (6 bases). Germline loops: CDR1 WSHSY, CDR2 SAAADI. This CDR3 is built from 15 residues. V was cut by 3 bases and J by 7 bases, with 16 bases left in between. For the CDR3, the DNA is TGCGCCAGCAGTGATGCGGGAAGTACAGTGAATGAGCAGTTCTTC. Encoded protein: CASSDAGSTVNEQFF.

In the case of this clonotype: This sequence may be a read error, since a much larger clone differs from it by one base. The rearrangement joins TRBV4-1 to TRBJ1-4; 7 bases map to TRBD1. The CDR3 length is 15 residues. The V gene's germline CDR1 is MGHRA and CDR2 YSYEKL. After removal of 4 bases from V and 6 bases from J, the junction contained 8 bases not matched to a gene. DNA of the CDR3: TGCGCCAGCAGCCGCACAGGGGCTTTTGATGAAAAACTGTTTTTT. Translating gives CASSRTGAFDEKLFF.

This clonotype occurred many times. The genes are TRBV12-3 or TRBV12-4 and TRBJ1-5; 8 nucleotides agree with TRBD1. Trimming took 3 bases from V and 5 from J; bases not matched to a gene: 6. The CDR3 covers 15 residues. CDR3 amino acids: CASSFSDRVDQPQHF. In DNA, the CDR3 is TGTGCCAGCAGTTTCTCGGACAGGGTAGATCAGCCCCAGCATTTT.

On this clonotype: It may be a read error: a sequence one base away is much more abundant. The chain recombines TRBV5-5 with TRBJ1-6; no firm D call. The CDR3 spans 16 residues. The V end was cut by 4 bases, the J end by 5 bases, with 16 bases between. Per germline, CDR1 SGHKS and CDR2 YYEKEE (reference sequence). The CDR3, as DNA: TGTGCCAGCAGCCAGAACGCGGAACTAAATAATTCACCCCTCCACTTT. This translates into CASSQNAELNNSPLHF.

A remark on this clonotype: This may arise from a read error, as a much more abundant clone is one base away. The chain recombines TRBV6-5 with TRBJ1-1; D possibly corresponds to TRBD1 (6 bases). This CDR3 is built from 15 residues. Trimming pared 0 bases from V and 4 bases from J, leaving 12 bases between. Germline V gives CDR1 MNHEY, CDR2 SVGAGI. Written as DNA, the CDR3 is TGTGCCAGCAGTTACTCCGGGACAATAGTCACTGAAGCTTTCTTT. Residues: CASSYSGTIVTEAFF.

The chain uses TRBV30 and TRBJ2-1; D is undetermined. CDR1 and CDR2 (germline): GTSNPN, SVGIG (reference sequence). This CDR3 has 14 amino acids. V dropped 2 bases and J dropped 8 bases, with 16 bases sitting between them. CDR3 sequence: CAWSLGRIYDEQFF. The CDR3 nucleotides read TGTGCCTGGAGTTTAGGACGGATATACGATGAGCAGTTCTTC. Together with reference TRBV30 and TRBJ2-1, the CDR3 gives the full variable domain: SQTIHQWPATLVQPVGSPLSLECTVEGTSNPNLYWYRQAAGRGLQLLFYSVGIGQISSEVPQNLSASRPQDRQFILSSKKLLLSDSGFYLCAWSLGRIYDEQFFGPGTRLTVL.